Here is one TCR beta chain with its context. The record originates from a study of blood T cell repertoires in COVID-19. Enrolled through a virtual design, the participants were between roughly 18 and 90 years of age and came from 24 US areas. In assigning cohorts, the study relied on participant-reported clinical history. Exposed study participants had met a COVID-19 case within 2 weeks before entry. Only in-frame clones appear in the TCRdb table, and some are missing; sequencing was by immunoSEQ multiplex PCR. The table has 400,000 to 500,000 clones, over 75% seen once. The germline gives CDR1 SGHTA, CDR2 FQGNSA. With V trimmed by 5 bases and J by 4 bases, 7 bases remained unmatched. The CDR3 sequence is 15 residues long.

V and J are TRBV7-2 and TRBJ1-3; 8 bases are a match to TRBD1. Sequencing was carried out using PBMCs or T cells enriched from blood (not recorded which). This receptor was taken from a woman aged 18-29 years who had been exposed to COVID-19. The CDR3 DNA follows: TGTGCCAGCAGCCAGACAGGGGTTTGGGGAAACACCATATATTTT. Its protein is CASSQTGVWGNTIYF.